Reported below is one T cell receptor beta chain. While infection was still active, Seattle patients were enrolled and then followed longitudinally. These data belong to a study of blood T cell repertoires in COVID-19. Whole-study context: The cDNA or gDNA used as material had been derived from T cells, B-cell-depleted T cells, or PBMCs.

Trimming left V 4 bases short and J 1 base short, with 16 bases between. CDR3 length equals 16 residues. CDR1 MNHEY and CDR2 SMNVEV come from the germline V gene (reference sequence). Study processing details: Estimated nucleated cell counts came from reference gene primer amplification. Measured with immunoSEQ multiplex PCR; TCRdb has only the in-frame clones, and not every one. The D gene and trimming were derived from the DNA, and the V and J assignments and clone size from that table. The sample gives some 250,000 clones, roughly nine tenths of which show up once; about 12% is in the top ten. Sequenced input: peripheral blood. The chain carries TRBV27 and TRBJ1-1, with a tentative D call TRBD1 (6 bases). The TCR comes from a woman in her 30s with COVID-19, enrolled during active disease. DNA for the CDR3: TGTGCCAGCAGTTCACCGCCGGGGGGCGGGAACACTGAAGCTTTCTTT. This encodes CASSSPPGGGNTEAFF.